Below, one TCR beta chain is given with its context. The sample is drawn from a study of cytomegalovirus exposure and HLA in healthy donors. This PCR relied on a set of 60 Vbeta primers and 13 Jbeta primers. Data came from immunoSEQ multiplex PCR; TCRdb stores just in-frame clones and leaves some out. The data show 60,000 to 70,000 clones, around four fifths seen once. Germline V CDR1 and CDR2: LNHDA, SQIVND (reference sequence). This CDR3 has 17 amino acids. V shed 6 bases, J shed 2 bases, and the junction held 13 bases outside the gene matches. The rearrangement uses TRBV19 and TRBJ1-5; TRBD1 agrees at 7 bases. Material: PBMCs. This sequence was found in a male donor in good health and CMV-seropositive. CDR3 protein: CASRRDSRDSGNQPQHF. The CDR3 DNA follows: TGTGCCAGTAGACGGGACAGTAGGGATAGTGGCAATCAGCCCCAGCATTTT.